The clone carrying this T cell receptor (beta chain) appeared many times. The record originates from a study of neurological immune-mediated disorders. This CDR3 region has 15 residues. Germline V gene lookup returns CDR1 KGHDR and CDR2 SFDVKD. Trimming took off 5 bases at V and 8 bases at J, with 19 bases between the two ends. As for the cDNA, it was generated by 5'RACE with 10-nucleotide random UMIs. TCRdb analysed the 5' RACE reads with MiXCR anew, one entry per CDR3 protein. The sample shows 20,000 to 25,000 distinct CDR3 sequences, 10% to 15% of them seen only once. V and J are TRBV24-1 and TRBJ2-3; D might be TRBD2 (6 bases). Material for sequencing was PBMCs. The source is a woman aged 55-70 years with HTLV-1-associated myelopathy (HAM/TSP). The CDR3 spells CATSANPGRGGTQYF. CDR3 in DNA: TGTGCCACCAGTGCCAATCCGGGACGGGGAGGTACGCAGTATTTT.